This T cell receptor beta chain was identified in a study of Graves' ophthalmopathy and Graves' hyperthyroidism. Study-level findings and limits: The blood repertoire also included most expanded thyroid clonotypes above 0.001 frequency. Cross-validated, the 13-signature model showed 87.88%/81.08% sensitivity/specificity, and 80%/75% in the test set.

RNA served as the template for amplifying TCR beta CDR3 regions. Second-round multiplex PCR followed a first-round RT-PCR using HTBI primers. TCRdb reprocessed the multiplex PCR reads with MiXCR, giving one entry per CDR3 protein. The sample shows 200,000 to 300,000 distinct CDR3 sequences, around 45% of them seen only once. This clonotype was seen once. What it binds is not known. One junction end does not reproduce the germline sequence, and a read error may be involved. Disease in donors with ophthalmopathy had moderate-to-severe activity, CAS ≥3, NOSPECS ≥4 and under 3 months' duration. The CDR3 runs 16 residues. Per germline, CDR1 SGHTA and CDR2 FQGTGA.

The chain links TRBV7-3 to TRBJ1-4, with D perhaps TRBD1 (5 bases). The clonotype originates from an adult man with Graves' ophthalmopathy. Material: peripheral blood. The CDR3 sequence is CASSQDGTVMNEKLFF. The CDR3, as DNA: TGCGCCAGCAGCCAAGATGGGACTGTCATGAATGAAAAACTGTTTTTT.